The 5 T cell receptor beta chains reported below all come from one sample, sequenced in a study of blood T cell repertoires in COVID-19. Only in-frame clones appear in the TCRdb table, and some are missing; sequencing was by immunoSEQ multiplex PCR. Of roughly 290,000 clones listed, roughly 84% were seen once; the top ten hold around a sixth. The sequencing input was peripheral blood. These receptors were obtained from a person aged 65 to 85 with COVID-19, enrolled during active disease.

V usage is TRBV19 and J usage is TRBJ1-5, with 12 bases identical to TRBD1. Germline V lookup: CDR1 LNHDA, CDR2 SQIVND (reference sequence). V lost 3 bases, J lost 1 base, and 10 bases stayed unmatched. The CDR3 is 19 residues long. The CDR3 DNA reads TGTGCCAGTAGTATCCGGGACAGGGGGCGGGTTGGAAGCAATCAGCCCCAGCATTTT. Encoded protein: CASSIRDRGRVGSNQPQHF.

The chain has TRBV7-3 and TRBJ1-6, with D perhaps TRBD1 (5 bases). This CDR3 region has 15 residues. Germline loops: CDR1 SGHTA, CDR2 FQGTGA. The ends were cut back, 1 base at V and 4 bases at J, with 8 bases in the middle. Here the CDR3 reads CASSLNAGYNSPLHF. CDR3 bases: TGTGCCAGCAGCTTAAATGCAGGGTATAATTCACCCCTCCACTTT.

The genes are TRBV6-4 and TRBJ2-7, with 7 nucleotides matching TRBD1. V shed 6 bases, J shed 1 base, and the junction held 3 bases outside the gene matches. The CDR3 loop spans 13 amino acids. The germline CDR1 and CDR2 sequences are MRHNA and SNTAGT. As DNA, the CDR3 is TGTGCCAGCAGGACAGGGTCATCCTACGAGCAGTACTTC. Protein product: CASRTGSSYEQYF.

V is TRBV2 and J is TRBJ2-3; 8 bases are a match to TRBD1. Trimming took 8 bases from V and 0 from J; bases not matched to a gene: 10. The CDR3 extends over 16 amino acids. Looked up from germline, CDR1 is SNHLY and CDR2 is FYNNEI. The CDR3 nucleotides are TGTGCCAGCTCGTCTATGGGACAGGCGAGCACAGATACGCAGTATTTT. Protein sequence: CASSSMGQASTDTQYF.

This rearrangement joins TRBV19 to TRBJ2-7; 12 nucleotides match TRBD2. Germline V gene data show CDR1 as LNHDA and CDR2 as SQIVND (reference sequence). V lost 7 bases and J lost 6; bases outside the gene matches: 13. This CDR3 is built from 16 residues. The CDR3 spells CASTPTSGGPASEQYF. The CDR3 coding sequence is TGTGCCAGTACCCCAACTAGCGGGGGGCCTGCATCCGAGCAGTACTTC. The whole variable domain, filled in from reference TRBV19 and TRBJ2-7, reads DGGITQSPKYLFRKEGQNVTLSCEQNLNHDAMYWYRQDPGQGLRLIYYSQIVNDFQKGDIAEGYSVSREKKESFPLTVTSAQKNPTAFYLCASTPTSGGPASEQYFGPGTRLTVT.